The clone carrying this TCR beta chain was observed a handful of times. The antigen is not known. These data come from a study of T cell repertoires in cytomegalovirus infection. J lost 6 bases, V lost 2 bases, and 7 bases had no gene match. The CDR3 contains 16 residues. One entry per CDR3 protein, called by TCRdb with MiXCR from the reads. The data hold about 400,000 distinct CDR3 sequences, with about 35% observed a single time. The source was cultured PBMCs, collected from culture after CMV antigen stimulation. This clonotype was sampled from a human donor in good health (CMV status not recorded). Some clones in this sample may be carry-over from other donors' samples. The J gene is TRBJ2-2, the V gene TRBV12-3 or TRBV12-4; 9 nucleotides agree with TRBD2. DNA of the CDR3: TGTGCCAGCAGTTTAAGAGCGGGAGGAACGCCCGGGGAGCTGTTTTTT. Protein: CASSLRAGGTPGELFF.